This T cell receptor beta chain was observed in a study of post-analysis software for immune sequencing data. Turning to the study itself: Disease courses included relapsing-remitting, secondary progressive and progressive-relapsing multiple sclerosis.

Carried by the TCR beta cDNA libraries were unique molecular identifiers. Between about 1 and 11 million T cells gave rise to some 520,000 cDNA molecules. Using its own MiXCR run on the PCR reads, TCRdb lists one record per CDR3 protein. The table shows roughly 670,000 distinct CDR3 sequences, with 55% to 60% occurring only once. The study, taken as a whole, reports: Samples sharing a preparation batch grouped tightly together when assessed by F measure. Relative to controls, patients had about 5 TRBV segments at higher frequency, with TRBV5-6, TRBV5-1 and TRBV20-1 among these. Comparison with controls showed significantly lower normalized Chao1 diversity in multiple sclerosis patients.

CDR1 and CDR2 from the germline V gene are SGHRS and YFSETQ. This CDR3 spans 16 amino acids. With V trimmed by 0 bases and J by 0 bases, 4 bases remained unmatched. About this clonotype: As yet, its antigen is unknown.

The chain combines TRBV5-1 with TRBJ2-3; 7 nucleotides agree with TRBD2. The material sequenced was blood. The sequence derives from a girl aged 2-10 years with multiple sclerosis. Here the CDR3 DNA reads TGCGCCAGCAGCTTGGAAGAGGGAGGGAGCACAGATACGCAGTATTTT. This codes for CASSLEEGGSTDTQYF.